This is a list of T cell receptor beta chains from one sample in a study of T cells after yellow fever vaccination. TCRdb used MiXCR to reprocess the 5' RACE reads, holding one entry per CDR3 protein. The sample lists 110,000 to 150,000 distinct CDR3 sequences, 6.6% seen once, with 0.55% to 0.7% in the top ten. The specimen was CD4+ T cells sorted from PBMCs, collected 10 days after the yellow fever booster vaccination. Receptor source: a man aged 25 to 45 who received the YFV17D yellow fever vaccine. CDR3s include the opening cysteine and the closing phenylalanine or tryptophan. A D gene is named only where the DNA matches it firmly. Size is omitted from some rows. Given values are once, few, many or a class for expanded clones.

d_gene	v_gene	j_gene	abundance	CDR3nt	CDR3aa
TRBD2	TRBV20-1	TRBJ2-3	many	TGCAGTGCTGCCACTTGGACTAGCGGAAACACAGATACGCAGTATTTT	CSAATWTSGNTDTQYF
TRBD2	TRBV3-1	TRBJ2-7	many	TGTGCCAGCAGCCACAGCGGGAGGAAGTACGAGCAGTACTTC	CASSHSGRKYEQYF
.	TRBV5-1	TRBJ1-1	.	TGCGCCAGCAGCTTCTGGGAACAGAGGACTGAAGCTTTCTTT	CASSFWEQRTEAFF
TRBD2	TRBV6-5	TRBJ2-7	.	TGTGCCAGCAGTTACGTTCTCTTAGCGGGACCCTACGAGCAGTACTTC	CASSYVLLAGPYEQYF
.	TRBV20-1	TRBJ2-5	few	TGCAGTGCCCCGCCTCCGAGGGCGGGACAAGAGACCCAGTACTTC	CSAPPPRAGQETQYF
.	TRBV7-2	TRBJ2-2	many	TGTGCCAGCAGCTTAGAGCCCATCACCGGGGAGCTGTTTTTT	CASSLEPITGELFF
.	TRBV18	TRBJ2-1	many	TGTGCCAGCTCAGCAGGGTCGGACAGCTCCTACAATGAGCAGTTCTTC	CASSAGSDSSYNEQFF
.	TRBV5-6	TRBJ2-7	.	TGTGCCAGCACCATGTTGTCCAATTCCTACGAGCAGTACTTC	CASTMLSNSYEQYF
.	TRBV5-1	TRBJ2-3	many	TGCGCCAGCAGCCCTCCCCAGTCAGGGTACACAGATACGCAGTATTTT	CASSPPQSGYTDTQYF
.	TRBV6-6	TRBJ2-1	many	TGTGCCAGCAGTTGGGTCGCGACCCTCGGGAATGAGCAGTTCTTC	CASSWVATLGNEQFF
.	TRBV7-9	TRBJ2-3	many	TGTGCCAGCAGCGCGAGAGGAGGAGCGGATACGCAGTATTTT	CASSARGGADTQYF
TRBD2	TRBV4-2	TRBJ2-3	few	TGTGCCAGCAGCCAACCGGGACTAGCGGGAGGGCCAACCGATACGCAGTATTTT	CASSQPGLAGGPTDTQYF
TRBD2	TRBV3-1	TRBJ2-1	many	TGTGCCAGCAGCCAAGTATTACTAGCGGGAGGGCCCTCCTACAATGAGCAGTTCTTC	CASSQVLLAGGPSYNEQFF
TRBD1	TRBV12-3/TRBV12-4	TRBJ2-7	few	TGTGCCAGCAGTCCTCGACAGGGGACGATTCGCGAGCAGTACTTC	CASSPRQGTIREQYF
.	TRBV7-3	TRBJ2-7	many	TGTGCCAGCAGCTTAAGCGGATCCTACGAGCAGTACTTC	CASSLSGSYEQYF
.	TRBV5-5	TRBJ1-1	many	TGTGCCAGCAGCTTCGTTAAGAACACTGAAGCTTTCTTT	CASSFVKNTEAFF
TRBD2	TRBV12-3/TRBV12-4	TRBJ2-2	.	TGTGCCTTCTGTCGAGCGGGACTAGCGGGAACTATCGACACCGGGGAGCTGTTTTTT	CAFCRAGLAGTIDTGELFF